The text below deals with one TCR beta chain. This entry comes from a study of blood T cell repertoires in COVID-19. Study information: Acute and convalescent COVID-19 specimens originated in the United States, Italy and Spain. T cells, B-cell-depleted T cells, or PBMCs supplied cDNA or gDNA.

Trimming shortened V by 0 bases and J by 1 base, and 16 bases separated the two germline ends. Germline V CDR1 and CDR2: SGHVS, FNYEAQ. The CDR3 totals 18 residues. In the original processing: The authors estimated nucleated cell counts from reference gene primer amplification. Using immunoSEQ multiplex PCR, the repertoire was profiled, and TCRdb retains in-frame clones only, with some absent. From that table come the V and J calls and clone size; the DNA was used to work out D and trimming. Among 150,000 to 200,000 clones listed, about 81% were seen once. This receptor was taken from a human donor in a cohort sampled during active COVID-19. This rearrangement joins TRBV7-6 to TRBJ1-3; D perhaps matches TRBD1 (6 bases). Sequenced: peripheral blood. CDR3 sequence (DNA): TGTGCCAGCAGCTTAGCCGGACAGTCGGGGATTTCTGGAAACACCATATATTTT. Amino acid sequence: CASSLAGQSGISGNTIYF.